The present TCR beta chain was sequenced within a study of cytotoxic CD8 clonotypes in ibrutinib-treated CLL. About the research overall: Response samples were taken after a median approximately 13 months of treatment, range 6 to 36. Study-wide results and caveats: Clonality increased at ibrutinib response, then returned toward baseline at progression. Treatment left the uncommon public clonotypes either contracted or stable in frequency.

CDR1 is SGDLS, CDR2 YYNGEE, per germline. V lost 4 bases, J lost 4 bases, and 4 bases lay in between. The length of the CDR3 is 11 residues. This clone came up a few times. What it recognizes is unknown. TCRdb keeps only in-frame clones here, not all; method: immunoSEQ multiplex PCR. The sample shows about 140,000 clones, approximately 77% of them seen only once. The sample was PBMCs, taken after 12 months of ibrutinib treatment. The sequence was obtained from a human donor with chronic lymphocytic leukemia. The rearrangement joins TRBV9 to TRBJ2-3; no reliable D call. CDR3 amino acids: CASSKADTQYF. The CDR3 region has the DNA TGTGCCAGCAGCAAGGCAGATACGCAGTATTTT. Filled out from reference TRBV9 and TRBJ2-3, the complete variable domain reads DSGVTQTPKHLITATGQRVTLRCSPRSGDLSVYWYQQSLDQGLQFLIQYYNGEERAKGNILERFSAQQFPDLHSELNLSSLELGDSALYFCASSKADTQYFGPGTRLTVL.